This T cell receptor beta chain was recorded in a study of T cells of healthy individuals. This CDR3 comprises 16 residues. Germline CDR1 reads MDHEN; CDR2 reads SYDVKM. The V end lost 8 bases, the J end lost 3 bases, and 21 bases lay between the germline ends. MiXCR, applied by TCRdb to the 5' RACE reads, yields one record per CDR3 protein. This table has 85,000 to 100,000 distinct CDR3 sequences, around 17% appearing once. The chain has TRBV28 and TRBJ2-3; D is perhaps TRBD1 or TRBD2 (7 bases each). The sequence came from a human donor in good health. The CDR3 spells CASGGIQGRGTDTQYF. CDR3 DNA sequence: TGTGCCAGCGGGGGGATACAGGGGAGGGGGACAGATACGCAGTATTTT.